The 7 T cell receptor beta chains below were found in one sample sequenced in a study of blood T cell repertoires in COVID-19. This table comes from immunoSEQ multiplex PCR, and its TCRdb copy is limited to in-frame clones, with some not included. Of about 210,000 clones in the sample, around 83% were seen once. Sequenced: peripheral blood. These receptors were obtained from a woman between 45 and 60 years old with acute or convalescent COVID-19.

The rearrangement links TRBV27 to TRBJ2-7; 7 bases fit TRBD1. The V gene's germline CDR1 is MNHEY and CDR2 SMNVEV (reference sequence). The CDR3 runs to 15 residues. Trimming took 2 bases from V and 4 from J; bases not matched to a gene: 8. DNA for the CDR3: TGTGCCAGCAGTTTAACAGGGGTCATGAGATACGAGCAGTACTTC. Its translation is CASSLTGVMRYEQYF.

Here the CDR3 reads CASSSIRTGGQQPQHF. The DNA for the CDR3 is TGTGCCAGCAGTTCAATACGGACAGGGGGCCAACAGCCCCAGCATTTT. The J gene is TRBJ1-5, the V gene TRBV27, with 11 nucleotides matching TRBD1. The CDR3 contains 16 residues. V shed 4 bases, J shed 7 bases, and the junction held 9 bases outside the gene matches. From germline, CDR1 is MNHEY and CDR2 SMNVEV (reference sequence).

The V gene is TRBV7-2, the J gene TRBJ2-1, with 13 bases matching TRBD2. The germline V gene has CDR1 SGHTA and CDR2 FQGNSA. The CDR3 is made up of 18 amino acids. J lost 7 bases, V lost 4 bases, and 13 bases had no gene match. In nucleotides, the CDR3 is TGTGCCAGCAGCTCCCAAACCTTACTAGCGGGAGGGCCTAATGAGCAGTTCTTC. It specifies CASSSQTLLAGGPNEQFF.

The chain recombines TRBV29-1 with TRBJ1-2; 10 bases are a match to TRBD1. The CDR3 is 13 amino acids. Looked up from germline, CDR1 is SQVTM and CDR2 is ANQGSEA. With 5 bases clipped from V and 12 bases from J, the junction kept 12 bases outside the gene matches. CDR3 region: CSVPGQGMIEHTF. As DNA, the CDR3 is TGCAGCGTTCCGGGACAGGGGATGATAGAACACACCTTC.

V is TRBV13 and J is TRBJ2-1; 10 nucleotides line up with TRBD1. V shed 4 bases and J 7 bases; nucleotides not matched to a gene: 7. Germline V gene sequence: CDR1 PRHDT, CDR2 FYEKMQ (reference sequence). The CDR3 sequence is 15 residues long. CDR3 in DNA: TGTGCCAGCAGCTCGGGACAGGGGACTTTGAATGAGCAGTTCTTC. Its protein product is CASSSGQGTLNEQFF.

This clone appeared a single time. The chain couples TRBV10-3 to TRBJ2-5, with a weak D call TRBD1 (6 bases). Germline V lookup: CDR1 ENHRY, CDR2 SYGVKD. V lost 3 bases and J 4 bases, leaving 12 bases between the germline ends. CDR3 length: 14 residues. The CDR3 sequence: CAISDRGMGETQYF. In DNA, the CDR3 is TGTGCCATCAGTGACAGGGGAATGGGAGAGACCCAGTACTTC.

The V and J genes are TRBV7-9 and TRBJ2-5, with 7 bases that match TRBD2. Unmatched junction bases numbered 11, after V lost 5 bases and J lost 2 bases. This CDR3 contains 16 residues. Germline V gene sequence: CDR1 SEHNR, CDR2 FQNEAQ (reference sequence). Written as DNA, the CDR3 is TGTGCCAGCAGCGCTAGTTCGGGAGGAGGGCAAGAGACCCAGTACTTC. Translating it yields CASSASSGGGQETQYF.